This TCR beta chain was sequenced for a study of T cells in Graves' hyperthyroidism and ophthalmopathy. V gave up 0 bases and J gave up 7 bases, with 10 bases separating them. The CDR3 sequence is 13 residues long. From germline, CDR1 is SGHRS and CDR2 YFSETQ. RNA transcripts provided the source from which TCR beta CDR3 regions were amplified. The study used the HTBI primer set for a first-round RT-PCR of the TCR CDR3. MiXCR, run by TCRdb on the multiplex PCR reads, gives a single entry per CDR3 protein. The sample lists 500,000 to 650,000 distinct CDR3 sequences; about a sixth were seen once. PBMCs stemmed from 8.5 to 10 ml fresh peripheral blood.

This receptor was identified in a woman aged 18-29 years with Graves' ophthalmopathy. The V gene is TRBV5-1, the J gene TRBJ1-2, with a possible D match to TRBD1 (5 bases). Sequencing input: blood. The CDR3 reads CASSLAGGSGYTF. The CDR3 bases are TGCGCCAGCAGCTTGGCCGGGGGGAGTGGCTACACCTTC.